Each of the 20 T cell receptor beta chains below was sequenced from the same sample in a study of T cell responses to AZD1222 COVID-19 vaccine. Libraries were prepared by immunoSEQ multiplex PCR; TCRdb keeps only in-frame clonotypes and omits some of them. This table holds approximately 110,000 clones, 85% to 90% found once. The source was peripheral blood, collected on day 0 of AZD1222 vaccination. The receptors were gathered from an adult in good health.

CDR3 sequence (DNA): TGTGCCAGCAGCCCCCCCGGACTAGCGGGGTCTGAGCAGTTCTTC. It codes for CASSPPGLAGSEQFF. The gene calls are TRBV5-4 and TRBJ2-1; the match to TRBD2 covers 12 bases. Trimming at V came to 4 bases and at J to 9 bases, leaving 8 bases not matched to a gene. This CDR3 spans 15 amino acids. Germline loops: CDR1 SGHNT, CDR2 YYREEE (reference sequence).

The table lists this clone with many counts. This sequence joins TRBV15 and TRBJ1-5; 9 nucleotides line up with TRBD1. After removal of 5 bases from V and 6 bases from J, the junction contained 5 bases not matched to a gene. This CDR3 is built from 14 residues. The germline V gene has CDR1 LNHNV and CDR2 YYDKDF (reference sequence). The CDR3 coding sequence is TGTGCCACCAGCGGGGGACAGGGCAGTCAGCCCCAGCATTTT. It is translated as CATSGGQGSQPQHF.

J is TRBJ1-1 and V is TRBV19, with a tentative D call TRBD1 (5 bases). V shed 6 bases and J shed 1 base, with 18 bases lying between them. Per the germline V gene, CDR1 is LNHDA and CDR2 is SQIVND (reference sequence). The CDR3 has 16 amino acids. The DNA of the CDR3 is TGTGCCAGTAGACTTGACAGTCGGGTGGCGAACACTGAAGCTTTCTTT. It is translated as CASRLDSRVANTEAFF.

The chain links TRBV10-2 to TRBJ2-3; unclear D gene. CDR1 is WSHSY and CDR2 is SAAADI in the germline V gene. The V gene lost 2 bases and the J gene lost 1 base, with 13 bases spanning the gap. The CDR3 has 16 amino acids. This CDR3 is CASSEPLHQRTDTQYF. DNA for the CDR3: TGCGCCAGCAGTGAGCCCCTACATCAGCGCACAGATACGCAGTATTTT.

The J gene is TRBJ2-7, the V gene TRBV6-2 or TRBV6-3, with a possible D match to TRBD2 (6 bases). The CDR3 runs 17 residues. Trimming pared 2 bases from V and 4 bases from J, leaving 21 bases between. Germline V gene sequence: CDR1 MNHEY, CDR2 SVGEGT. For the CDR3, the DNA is TGTGCCAGCAGTTACCGAAGGCCGGGTGCGGGGACGTACGAGCAGTACTTC. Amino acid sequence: CASSYRRPGAGTYEQYF.

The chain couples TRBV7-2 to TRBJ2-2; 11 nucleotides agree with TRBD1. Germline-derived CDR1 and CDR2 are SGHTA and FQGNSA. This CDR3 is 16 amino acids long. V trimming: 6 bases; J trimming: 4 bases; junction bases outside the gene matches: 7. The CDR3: CASRKGGTGGTGELFF. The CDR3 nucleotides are TGTGCCAGCAGAAAGGGGGGGACAGGGGGCACCGGGGAGCTGTTTTTT.

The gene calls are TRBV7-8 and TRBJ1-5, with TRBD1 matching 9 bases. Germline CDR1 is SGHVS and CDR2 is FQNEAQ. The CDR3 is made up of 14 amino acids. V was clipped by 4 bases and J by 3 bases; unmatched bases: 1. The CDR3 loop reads CASSWDRDNQPQHF. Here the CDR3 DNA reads TGTGCCAGCAGCTGGGACAGGGACAATCAGCCCCAGCATTTT.

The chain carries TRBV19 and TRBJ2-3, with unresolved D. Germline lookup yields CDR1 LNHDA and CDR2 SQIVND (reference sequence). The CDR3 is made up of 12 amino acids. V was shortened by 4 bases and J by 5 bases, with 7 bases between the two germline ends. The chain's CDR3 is CASSTDGDTQYF. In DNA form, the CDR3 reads TGTGCCAGTAGTACCGATGGAGATACGCAGTATTTT.

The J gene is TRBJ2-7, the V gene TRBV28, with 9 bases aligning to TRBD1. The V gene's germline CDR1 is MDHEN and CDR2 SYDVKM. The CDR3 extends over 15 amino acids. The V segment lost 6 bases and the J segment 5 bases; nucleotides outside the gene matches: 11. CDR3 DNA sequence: TGTGCCAGCAGCCTAGGCGACAGGGGGAAGGACGAGCAGTACTTC. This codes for CASSLGDRGKDEQYF. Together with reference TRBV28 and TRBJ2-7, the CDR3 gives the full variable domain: DVKVTQSSRYLVKRTGEKVFLECVQDMDHENMFWYRQDPGLGLRLIYFSYDVKMKEKGDIPEGYSVSREKKERFSLILESASTNQTSMYLCASSLGDRGKDEQYFGPGTRLTVT.

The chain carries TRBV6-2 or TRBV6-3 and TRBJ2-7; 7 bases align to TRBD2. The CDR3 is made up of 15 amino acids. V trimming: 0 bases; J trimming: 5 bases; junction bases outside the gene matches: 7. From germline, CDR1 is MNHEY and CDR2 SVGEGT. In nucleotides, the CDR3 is TGTGCCAGCAGTTACTCGCCTAGCGGTGGGGACGAGCAGTACTTC. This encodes CASSYSPSGGDEQYF.

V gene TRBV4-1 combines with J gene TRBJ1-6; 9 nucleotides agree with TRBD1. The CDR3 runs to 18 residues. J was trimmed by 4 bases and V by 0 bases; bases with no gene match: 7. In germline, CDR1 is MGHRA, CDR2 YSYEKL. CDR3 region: CASSQDPAGQGYNSPLHF. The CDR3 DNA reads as TGCGCCAGCAGCCAAGATCCGGCGGGACAGGGATATAATTCACCCCTCCACTTT.

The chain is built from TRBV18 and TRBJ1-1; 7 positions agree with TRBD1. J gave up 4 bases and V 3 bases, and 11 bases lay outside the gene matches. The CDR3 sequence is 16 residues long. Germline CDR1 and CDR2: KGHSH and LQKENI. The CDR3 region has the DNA TGTGCCAGCTCACCCCTAAGACAGGGTACGGGCACTGAAGCTTTCTTT. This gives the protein CASSPLRQGTGTEAFF.

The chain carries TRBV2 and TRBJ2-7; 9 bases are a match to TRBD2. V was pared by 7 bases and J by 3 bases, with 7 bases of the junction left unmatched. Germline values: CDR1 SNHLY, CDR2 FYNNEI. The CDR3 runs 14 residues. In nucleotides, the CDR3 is TGTGCCAGCAAGGGGGAGCGGGGGGTCTACGAGCAGTACTTC. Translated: CASKGERGVYEQYF.

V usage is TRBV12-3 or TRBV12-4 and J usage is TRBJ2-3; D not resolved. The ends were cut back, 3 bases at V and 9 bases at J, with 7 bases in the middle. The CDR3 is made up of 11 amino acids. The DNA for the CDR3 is TGTGCCAGCAGTTTTCTGGGCACGCAGTATTTT. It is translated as CASSFLGTQYF.

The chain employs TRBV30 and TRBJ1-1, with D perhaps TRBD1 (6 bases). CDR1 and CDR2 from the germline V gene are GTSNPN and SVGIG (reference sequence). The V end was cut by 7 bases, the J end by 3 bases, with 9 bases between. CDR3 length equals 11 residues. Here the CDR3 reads CASGAYTEAFF. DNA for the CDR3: TGTGCCTCGGGGGCGTACACTGAAGCTTTCTTT. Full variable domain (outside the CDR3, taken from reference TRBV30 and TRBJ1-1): SQTIHQWPATLVQPVGSPLSLECTVEGTSNPNLYWYRQAAGRGLQLLFYSVGIGQISSEVPQNLSASRPQDRQFILSSKKLLLSDSGFYLCASGAYTEAFFGQGTRLTVV.

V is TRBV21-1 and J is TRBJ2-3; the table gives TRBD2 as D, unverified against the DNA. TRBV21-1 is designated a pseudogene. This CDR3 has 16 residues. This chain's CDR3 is CASSKARGGIRDTQYF. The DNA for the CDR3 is TGTGCCAGCAGCAAAGCGCGCGGAGGAATAAGAGATACGCAGTATTTT.

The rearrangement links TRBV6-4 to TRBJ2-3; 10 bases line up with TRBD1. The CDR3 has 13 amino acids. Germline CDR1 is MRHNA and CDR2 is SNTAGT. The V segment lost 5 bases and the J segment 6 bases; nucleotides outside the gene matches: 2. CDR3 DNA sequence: TGTGCCAGCAGTCGGGACAGGGGCGATACGCAGTATTTT. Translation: CASSRDRGDTQYF.

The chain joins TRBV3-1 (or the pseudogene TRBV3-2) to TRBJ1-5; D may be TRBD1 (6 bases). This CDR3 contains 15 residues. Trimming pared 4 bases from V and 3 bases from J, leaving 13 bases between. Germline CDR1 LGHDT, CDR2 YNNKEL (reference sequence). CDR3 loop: CASSPSPGVNQPQHF. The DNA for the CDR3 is TGTGCCAGCAGCCCAAGCCCAGGGGTCAATCAGCCCCAGCATTTT.

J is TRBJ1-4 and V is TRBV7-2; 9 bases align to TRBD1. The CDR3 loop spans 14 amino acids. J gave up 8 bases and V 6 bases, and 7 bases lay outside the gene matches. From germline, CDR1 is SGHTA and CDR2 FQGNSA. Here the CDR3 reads CASSSQGASEKLFF. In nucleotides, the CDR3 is TGTGCCAGCAGTTCACAGGGGGCGTCGGAAAAACTGTTTTTT.

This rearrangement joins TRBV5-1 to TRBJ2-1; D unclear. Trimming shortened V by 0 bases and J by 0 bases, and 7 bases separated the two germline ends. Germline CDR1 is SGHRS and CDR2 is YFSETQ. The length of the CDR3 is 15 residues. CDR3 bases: TGCGCCAGCAGCTTGGAGCGCCCCTCCTACAATGAGCAGTTCTTC. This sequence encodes CASSLERPSYNEQFF.